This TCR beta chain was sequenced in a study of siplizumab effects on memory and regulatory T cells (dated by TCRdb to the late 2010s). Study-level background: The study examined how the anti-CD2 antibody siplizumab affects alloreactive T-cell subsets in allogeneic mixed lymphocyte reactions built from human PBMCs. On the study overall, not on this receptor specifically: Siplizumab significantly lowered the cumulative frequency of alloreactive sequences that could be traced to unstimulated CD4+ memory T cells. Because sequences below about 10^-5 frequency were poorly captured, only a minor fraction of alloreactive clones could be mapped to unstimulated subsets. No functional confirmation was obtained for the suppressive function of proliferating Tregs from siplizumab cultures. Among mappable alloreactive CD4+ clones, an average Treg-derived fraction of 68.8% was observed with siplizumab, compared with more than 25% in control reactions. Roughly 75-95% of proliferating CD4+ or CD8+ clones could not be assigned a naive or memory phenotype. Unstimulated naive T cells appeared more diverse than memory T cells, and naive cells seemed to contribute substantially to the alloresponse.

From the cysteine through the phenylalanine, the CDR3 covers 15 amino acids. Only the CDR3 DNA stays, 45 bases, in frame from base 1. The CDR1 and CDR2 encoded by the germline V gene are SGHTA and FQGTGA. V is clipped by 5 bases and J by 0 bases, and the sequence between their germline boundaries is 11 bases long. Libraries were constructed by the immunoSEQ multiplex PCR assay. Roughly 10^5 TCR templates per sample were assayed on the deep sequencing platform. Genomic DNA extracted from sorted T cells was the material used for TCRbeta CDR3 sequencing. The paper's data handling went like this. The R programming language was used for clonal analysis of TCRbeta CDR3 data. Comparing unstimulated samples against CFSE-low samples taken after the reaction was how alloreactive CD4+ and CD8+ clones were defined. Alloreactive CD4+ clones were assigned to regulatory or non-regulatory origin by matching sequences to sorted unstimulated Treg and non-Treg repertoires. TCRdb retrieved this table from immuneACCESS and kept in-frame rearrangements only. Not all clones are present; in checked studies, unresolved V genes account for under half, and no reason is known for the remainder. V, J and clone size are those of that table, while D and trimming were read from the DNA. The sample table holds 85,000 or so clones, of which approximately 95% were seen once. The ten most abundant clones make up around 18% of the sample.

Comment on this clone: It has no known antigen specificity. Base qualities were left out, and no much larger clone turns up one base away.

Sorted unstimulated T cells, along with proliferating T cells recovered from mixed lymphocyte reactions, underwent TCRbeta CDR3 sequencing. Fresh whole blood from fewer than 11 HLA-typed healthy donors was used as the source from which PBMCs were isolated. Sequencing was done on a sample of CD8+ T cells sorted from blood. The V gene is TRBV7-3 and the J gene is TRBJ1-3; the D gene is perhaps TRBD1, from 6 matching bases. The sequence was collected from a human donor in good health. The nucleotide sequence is TGTGCCAGCAGCGTTGAGGGGGGCTCTGGAAACACCATATATTTT. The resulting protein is CASSVEGGSGNTIYF.